This T cell receptor (beta chain) came from a study of blood T cell repertoires in COVID-19. The repertoire was sequenced with immunoSEQ multiplex PCR; TCRdb's copy has only in-frame clones and lacks some. The table has under 150,000 clones, 85% seen once; the top ten hold about 13%. The CDR3 has 15 amino acids. Germline V gives CDR1 MNHEY, CDR2 SVGAGI. V trimming: 7 bases; J trimming: 6 bases; junction bases outside the gene matches: 12. Sequencing was carried out using peripheral blood. V is TRBV6-5 and J is TRBJ1-5, with 7 bases matching TRBD1. This receptor was obtained from a human donor in a cohort sampled during active COVID-19. CDR3 in DNA: TGTGCCAGCACCGACGACAGGGTCCTTGGTCAGCCCCAGCATTTT. Its protein product is CASTDDRVLGQPQHF.